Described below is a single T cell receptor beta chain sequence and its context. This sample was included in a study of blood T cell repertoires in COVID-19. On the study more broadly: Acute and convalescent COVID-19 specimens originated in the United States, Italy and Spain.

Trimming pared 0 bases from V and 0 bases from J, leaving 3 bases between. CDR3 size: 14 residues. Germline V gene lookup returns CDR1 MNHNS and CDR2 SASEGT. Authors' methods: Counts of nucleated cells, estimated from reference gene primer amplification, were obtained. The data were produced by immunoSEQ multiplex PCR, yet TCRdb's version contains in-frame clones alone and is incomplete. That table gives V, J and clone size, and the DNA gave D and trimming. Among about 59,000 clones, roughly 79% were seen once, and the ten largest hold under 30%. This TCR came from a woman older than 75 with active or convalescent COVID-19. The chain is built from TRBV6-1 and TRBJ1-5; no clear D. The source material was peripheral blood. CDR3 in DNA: TGTGCCAGCAGTGAAGCTTATAGCAATCAGCCCCAGCATTTT. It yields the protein CASSEAYSNQPQHF.